This T cell receptor (beta chain) was profiled in a study of cytomegalovirus exposure and HLA in healthy donors. Study conclusions and caveats: Most TCR sequences were seen very rarely across donors, but some public TCRs occurred in many. A later analysis found TCR association rates differed by HLA locus, highest for DRB1 and lowest for HLA-C.

As regards this clone: Antigen specificity is unknown.

The PCR was carried out with 60 Vbeta primers and 13 Jbeta primers. Repertoires were generated with immunoSEQ multiplex PCR, while TCRdb's copy carries only in-frame clones and drops some. Of some 76,000 clones in the sample, less than 85% are singletons; the top ten hold 2.4%. The sequenced sample consisted of PBMCs. The origin of this receptor is a woman in her fifties or sixties in good health and CMV-seronegative.

The CDR3, as DNA: TGCGCCAGCAACGGGGGAGTGGCGAACACCGGGGAGCTGTTTTTT. It yields the protein CASNGGVANTGELFF. This chain uses TRBV10-2 with TRBJ2-2; maybe TRBD2 (6 bases). V gave up 7 bases and J gave up 0 bases, with 12 bases separating them. The CDR3 has 15 amino acids. The germline V gene has CDR1 WSHSY and CDR2 SAAADI.